These 18 T cell receptor beta chains came from one sample sequenced in a study of T cells in Graves' hyperthyroidism and ophthalmopathy. Regions amplified from RNA transcripts were the TCR beta CDR3 regions. RT-PCR in the first round (using the HTBI primer set) targeted the TCR CDR3. TCRdb passed the multiplex PCR reads through MiXCR, listing each CDR3 protein once. The sample yields about 300,000 distinct CDR3 sequences, approximately 19% seen once. Sequencing was performed on blood. Receptors were obtained from a man between 45 and 60 years old with Graves' ophthalmopathy.

This chain uses TRBV4-2 with TRBJ2-1; 10 bases line up with TRBD2. CDR3 size: 15 residues. Germline V gene data show CDR1 as LGHNA and CDR2 as YNFKEQ. V trimming: 5 bases; J trimming: 7 bases; junction bases outside the gene matches: 8. The CDR3 sequence: CASSEGLAGANEQFF. The CDR3 DNA follows: TGTGCCAGCAGCGAAGGGCTAGCGGGAGCGAATGAGCAGTTCTTC.

The J gene is TRBJ1-1, the V gene TRBV27; D gene ambiguous. V shed 4 bases and J shed 1 base, with 4 bases lying between them. CDR3 size: 12 residues. The germline V gene encodes CDR1 MNHEY and CDR2 SMNVEV (reference sequence). The CDR3: CASSWRNTEAFF. CDR3 sequence (DNA): TGTGCCAGCAGTTGGCGGAACACTGAAGCTTTCTTT.

The rearrangement joins TRBV7-3 to TRBJ2-1; D is unresolved. Per the germline V gene, CDR1 is SGHTA and CDR2 is FQGTGA. The V end was cut by 0 bases, the J end by 10 bases, with 4 bases between. The CDR3 is made up of 11 amino acids. CDR3 protein: CASSLTDEQFF. CDR3 coding DNA: TGTGCCAGCAGCTTAACGGACGAGCAGTTCTTC.

In its sample, this clonotype was seen many times. The rearrangement joins TRBV6-2 or TRBV6-3 to TRBJ2-1, with D tentatively TRBD2 (6 bases). The germline gives CDR1 MNHEY, CDR2 SVGEGT. The CDR3 runs to 15 residues. V was shortened by 2 bases and J by 3 bases, with 11 bases between the two germline ends. The CDR3 DNA reads as TGTGCCAGCAGTTACCTACCTAGCGACTACAATGAGCAGTTCTTC. This codes for CASSYLPSDYNEQFF.

The sample holds a few counts of this clonotype. The chain has TRBV28 and TRBJ1-1; TRBD1 matches at 8 bases. The trim removed 8 bases at V and 1 base at J, leaving 9 bases unmatched. Germline V lookup: CDR1 MDHEN, CDR2 SYDVKM. The CDR3 spans 15 residues. The CDR3 region has the DNA TGTGCCAGCGGGACAGGACTCTTTCCGAACACTGAAGCTTTCTTT. Its translation is CASGTGLFPNTEAFF.

The rearrangement links TRBV20-1 to TRBJ2-2, with TRBD2 as a possible D gene (5 bases). The CDR3 is made up of 13 amino acids. V dropped 1 base and J dropped 8 bases, with 11 bases sitting between them. CDR1 is DFQATT, CDR2 SNEGSKA, per germline (reference sequence). CDR3 amino acids: CSARVLVYGELFF. The DNA for the CDR3 is TGCAGTGCTAGAGTACTAGTCTATGGGGAGCTGTTTTTT.

This clonotype was seen a few times. The V and J genes are TRBV2 and TRBJ1-1; 7 bases agree with TRBD1. CDR1 and CDR2 (germline): SNHLY, FYNNEI. J lost 3 bases, V lost 5 bases, and 6 bases had no gene match. This CDR3 region has 14 residues. CDR3: CASSTRQGHTEAFF. CDR3 DNA: TGTGCCAGCAGTACCCGACAGGGACACACTGAAGCTTTCTTT. The full variable domain, in which reference TRBV2 and TRBJ1-1 provide the parts outside the CDR3, is EPEVTQTPSHQVTQMGQEVILRCVPISNHLYFYWYRQILGQKVEFLVSFYNNEISEKSEIFDDQFSVERPDGSNFTLKIRSTKLEDSAMYFCASSTRQGHTEAFFGQGTRLTVV.

This clonotype was seen many times. This chain connects TRBV20-1 to TRBJ2-3; 10 bases are a match to TRBD2. CDR3 length: 19 amino acids. Germline CDR1 reads DFQATT; CDR2 reads SNEGSKA (reference sequence). The V and J ends lost 1 base and 2 bases, in that order; junction bases with no gene match: 15. The CDR3 region has the DNA TGCAGTGCTAGAGCGCGCGAGAGTAAGCTAGCGGGAGTCACAGATACGCAGTATTTT. This gives the protein CSARARESKLAGVTDTQYF.

In regard to this clonotype: A read error is possible here, since a much larger clone lies one base away. The gene calls are TRBV5-6 and TRBJ1-5; no definite D call. Trimming stripped 0 bases from V and 3 bases from J, with 13 bases between. The germline gives CDR1 SGHDT, CDR2 YYEEEE. CDR3 length: 16 residues. Written as DNA, the CDR3 is TGTGCCAGCAGCTTGGCCGGGTCCTCCGACAATCAGCCCCAGCATTTT. This encodes CASSLAGSSDNQPQHF.

This clonotype was recorded many times. The V call is TRBV6-1, the J call TRBJ2-7, with D tentatively TRBD1 (6 bases). V lost 4 bases and J lost 0, with 13 bases in between. Per the germline V gene, CDR1 is MNHNS and CDR2 is SASEGT. This CDR3 comprises 15 residues. CDR3 loop: CASSGGRRSSYEQYF. CDR3 coding DNA: TGTGCCAGCAGTGGGGGGCGTAGGAGCTCCTACGAGCAGTACTTC.

The V gene is TRBV5-1, the J gene TRBJ2-4; D not certain. The CDR3 loop spans 16 amino acids. Germline V CDR1 and CDR2: SGHRS, YFSETQ. The ends were cut back, 1 base at V and 5 bases at J, with 16 bases in the middle. This chain's CDR3 is CASSLTGPGPQNIQYF. The CDR3 region has the DNA TGCGCCAGCAGCTTGACGGGCCCCGGACCCCAAAACATTCAGTACTTC.

This clonotype was counted between two and nine times. This chain connects TRBV20-1 to TRBJ2-7; D might be TRBD2 (5 bases). The germline V gene has CDR1 DFQATT and CDR2 SNEGSKA (reference sequence). V gave up 2 bases and J gave up 4 bases, with 9 bases separating them. This CDR3 comprises 12 residues. The CDR3 DNA is TGCAGTGCTAGATCCTCGGGATACGAGCAGTACTTC. It is translated as CSARSSGYEQYF.

This clonotype was seen only once. CDR3 residues: CASSYITGGQGPIPSYNEQFF. The CDR3 region has the DNA TGTGCCAGCAGTTATATTACCGGAGGACAGGGGCCCATTCCTTCCTACAATGAGCAGTTCTTC. V usage is TRBV6-2 or TRBV6-3 and J usage is TRBJ2-1, with 9 nucleotides matching TRBD1. With 3 bases clipped from V and 1 base from J, the junction kept 19 bases outside the gene matches. The CDR3 consists of 21 residues. Germline CDR1 MNHEY, CDR2 SVGEGT.

This clonotype was counted only a few times. This chain connects TRBV14 to TRBJ2-1; D gene unclear. Germline CDR1 and CDR2: SGHDN and FVKESK. V was trimmed by 4 bases and J by 7 bases, leaving 11 bases between them. This CDR3 spans 13 amino acids. The CDR3 nucleotides are TGTGCCAGCAGCCTCTTTGAGAGGAATGAGCAGTTCTTC. Its translation is CASSLFERNEQFF.

This sequence joins TRBV28 and TRBJ1-2; D is perhaps TRBD1 (5 bases). Trimming removed 6 bases at V and 8 bases at J, with 19 bases between. Germline values: CDR1 MDHEN, CDR2 SYDVKM. CDR3 size: 14 residues. The DNA of the CDR3 is TGTGCCAGCAGACCTTCAGGGCGGGGAGGCGGCTACACCTTC. Translation gives CASRPSGRGGGYTF.

This clonotype has just a few counts. In nucleotides, the CDR3 is TGTGCCTGGATGGAGAGCGGGAGAGACACCGGGGAGCTGTTTTTT. Protein sequence: CAWMESGRDTGELFF. The chain joins TRBV30 to TRBJ2-2; the match to TRBD2 covers 8 bases. CDR1 is GTSNPN, CDR2 SVGIG, per germline (reference sequence). Germline trimming cut 4 bases from V and 3 bases from J; bases unmatched to any gene: 7. The CDR3 sequence is 15 residues long.

The rearrangement joins TRBV20-1 to TRBJ2-1; the match to TRBD2 covers 9 bases. This CDR3 is 13 amino acids long. Per germline, CDR1 DFQATT and CDR2 SNEGSKA (reference sequence). CDR3 protein: CRLAGSFENEQFF. In DNA, the CDR3 is TGCAGGCTAGCGGGATCCTTTGAGAATGAGCAGTTCTTC.

This clonotype was detected many times. This chain joins TRBV28 and TRBJ1-1, with 8 nucleotides matching TRBD1. The germline CDR1 and CDR2 sequences are MDHEN and SYDVKM. Trimming at V came to 6 bases and at J to 4 bases, leaving 10 bases not matched to a gene. CDR3 length: 15 amino acids. CDR3 sequence: CASRPGDRLVTEAFF. DNA for the CDR3: TGTGCCAGCAGACCTGGGGACAGGTTAGTCACTGAAGCTTTCTTT.